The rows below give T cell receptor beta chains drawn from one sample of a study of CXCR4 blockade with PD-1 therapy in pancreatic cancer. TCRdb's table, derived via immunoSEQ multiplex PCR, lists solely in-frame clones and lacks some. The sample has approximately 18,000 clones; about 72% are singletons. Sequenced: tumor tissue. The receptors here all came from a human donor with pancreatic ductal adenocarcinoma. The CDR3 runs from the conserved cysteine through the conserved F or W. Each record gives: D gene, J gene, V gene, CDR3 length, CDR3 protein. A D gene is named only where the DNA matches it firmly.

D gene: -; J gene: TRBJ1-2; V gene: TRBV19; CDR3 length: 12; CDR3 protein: CASMGGVYGYTF
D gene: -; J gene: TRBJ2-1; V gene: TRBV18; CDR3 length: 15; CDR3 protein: CASSPTILSYNEQFF
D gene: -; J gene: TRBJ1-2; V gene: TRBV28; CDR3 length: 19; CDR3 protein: CASSSIPGLSDPPLYGYTF
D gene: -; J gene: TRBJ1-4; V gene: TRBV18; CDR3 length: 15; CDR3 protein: CASSPRTAANEKLFF
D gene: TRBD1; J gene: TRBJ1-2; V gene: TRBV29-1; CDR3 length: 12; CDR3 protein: CSVWTGGDGYTF
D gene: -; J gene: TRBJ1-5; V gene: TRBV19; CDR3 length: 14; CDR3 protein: CASSGHGLVSPQHF
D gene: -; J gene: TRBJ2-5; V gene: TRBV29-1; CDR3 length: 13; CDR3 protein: CSVGGGQARDQYF
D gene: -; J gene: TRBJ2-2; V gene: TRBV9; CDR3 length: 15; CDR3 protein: CASSVGLLNTGELFF
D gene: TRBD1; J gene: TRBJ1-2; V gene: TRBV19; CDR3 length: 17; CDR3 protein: CASSIFLGRQGGYGYTF
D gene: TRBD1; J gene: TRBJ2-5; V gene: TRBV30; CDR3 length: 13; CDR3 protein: CAWSPGQGTTQYF
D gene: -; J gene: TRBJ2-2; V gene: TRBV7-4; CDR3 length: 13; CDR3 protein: CASSSQDTGELFF
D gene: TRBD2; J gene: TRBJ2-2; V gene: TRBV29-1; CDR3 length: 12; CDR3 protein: CSEWQGGGELFF
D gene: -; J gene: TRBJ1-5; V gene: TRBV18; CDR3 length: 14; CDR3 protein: CASSPLGREQPQHF
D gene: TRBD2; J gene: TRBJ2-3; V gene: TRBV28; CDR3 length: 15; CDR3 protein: CASSLGGLAIDTQYF